This T cell receptor (beta chain) came from a study of T cells after yellow fever vaccination. TCRdb recomputed calls from the 5' RACE reads with MiXCR, one row per CDR3 protein. The table records 12,000 or so distinct CDR3 sequences, more than 4.5% of them present only once. The junction had 3 bases not matched to a gene; V was cut back by 1 base and J by 6 bases. This CDR3 spans 14 amino acids. The germline gives CDR1 LNHNV, CDR2 YYDKDF (reference sequence). This clonotype was observed many times. The chain recombines TRBV15 with TRBJ1-5; 7 nucleotides agree with TRBD1. Here the sequenced sample was PBMCs, either bulk or a sorted T-cell subset (CD4+, CD8+, memory, or dextramer-sorted; not recorded which), taken 45 days after the yellow fever booster vaccination. The TCR sequence derives from a man aged 30-40 years who received the YFV17D yellow fever vaccine. The CDR3 is CATSRAQGFQPQHF. The CDR3 nucleotides read TGTGCCACCAGCAGAGCACAGGGGTTTCAGCCCCAGCATTTT.